What follows are 32 T cell receptor beta chains derived from one specimen sequenced in a study of T cell repertoires in cytomegalovirus infection. TCRdb used MiXCR to reprocess the reads, holding one entry per CDR3 protein. This table holds 170,000 or so distinct CDR3 sequences, over 13% found once. Specimen: PBMCs. These receptors came from a human donor in good health (CMV status not recorded). Some clones in this sample may be carry-over from other donors' samples.

The rearrangement uses TRBV12-3 or TRBV12-4 and TRBJ2-7, with 8 bases lining up with TRBD1. V shed 7 bases, J shed 3 bases, and the junction held 8 bases outside the gene matches. The CDR3 is made up of 14 amino acids. CDR3 DNA: TGTGCCAGCACGTCGGCAGGGGGCTTCTACGAGCAGTACTTC. Its translation is CASTSAGGFYEQYF.

This clonotype was picked up many times. The chain carries TRBV7-2 and TRBJ1-4; TRBD1 might be the D (6 bases). Trimming took off 6 bases at V and 7 bases at J, with 12 bases between the two ends. The germline gives CDR1 SGHTA, CDR2 FQGNSA. This CDR3 region has 13 residues. The CDR3 protein is CASSSRDTEKLFF. The CDR3 nucleotides read TGTGCCAGCAGTTCCAGGGACACTGAAAAACTGTTTTTT.

This clonotype was seen many times. The chain joins TRBV19 to TRBJ1-1; no clear D gene. This CDR3 region has 13 residues. Trimming cost V 6 bases and J 1 base, with 9 bases left between them. The germline V gene encodes CDR1 LNHDA and CDR2 SQIVND (reference sequence). This CDR3 is CASRFEGNTEAFF. The CDR3 coding sequence is TGTGCCAGTAGGTTTGAGGGGAACACTGAAGCTTTCTTT.

This clonotype occurred many times. This sequence joins TRBV11-1 and TRBJ2-7; TRBD2 aligns across 11 bases. The CDR3 contains 18 residues. Germline CDR1 reads SGHAT; CDR2 reads FQDESV (reference sequence). With 4 bases clipped from V and 4 bases from J, the junction kept 15 bases outside the gene matches. As DNA, the CDR3 is TGTGCCAGCAGCTCAAGACTAGCGGGATACACCCCTCCTTACGAGCAGTACTTC. Its protein is CASSSRLAGYTPPYEQYF.

A few counts support this clonotype. V gene TRBV7-6 combines with J gene TRBJ2-5; D remains ambiguous. The germline V gene has CDR1 SGHVS and CDR2 FNYEAQ. Trimming took off 5 bases at V and 1 base at J, with 8 bases between the two ends. CDR3 size: 13 residues. Written as DNA, the CDR3 is TGTGCCAGCAGCCCATCCCGCCAAGAGACCCAGTACTTC. It specifies CASSPSRQETQYF.

V is TRBV29-1 and J is TRBJ2-1, with 11 bases lining up with TRBD2. The J segment lost 0 bases and the V segment lost 1 base, leaving 8 bases of the junction unmatched. Per germline, CDR1 SQVTM and CDR2 ANQGSEA. The CDR3 has 18 amino acids. CDR3 DNA: TGCAGCGTTGAAGGTCCCCGACTAGCGGGGCGCTCCTACAATGAGCAGTTCTTC. Amino acid sequence: CSVEGPRLAGRSYNEQFF.

This clonotype was seen a handful of times. J is TRBJ2-5 and V is TRBV30; no clear D. CDR3 length: 13 residues. CDR1 is GTSNPN and CDR2 is SVGIG in the germline V gene (reference sequence). V was cut by 0 bases and J by 1 base, with 6 bases left in between. CDR3 loop: CAWSVQVQETQYF. The DNA for the CDR3 is TGTGCCTGGAGTGTACAAGTCCAAGAGACCCAGTACTTC.

This clonotype was seen at least ten times. This rearrangement joins TRBV20-1 to TRBJ2-2, with D perhaps being TRBD1 or TRBD2 (7 bases each). Trimming shortened V by 0 bases and J by 5 bases, and 19 bases separated the two germline ends. CDR1 is DFQATT and CDR2 is SNEGSKA in the germline V gene (reference sequence). The CDR3 has 17 amino acids. The DNA for the CDR3 is TGCAGTGCTAGAGATGGGAGGGGGCGAAAACTGACCGGGGAGCTGTTTTTT. Translating it yields CSARDGRGRKLTGELFF.

The sample holds a few counts of this clonotype. The chain combines TRBV7-2 with TRBJ1-2; maybe TRBD1 (6 bases). The CDR3 extends over 14 amino acids. Trimming took 4 bases from V and 4 from J, leaving 13 bases between them. Germline values: CDR1 SGHTA, CDR2 FQGNSA. The CDR3 coding sequence is TGTGCCAGCAGCTCCGGACAGTCAGGCTATGGCTACACCTTC. This gives the protein CASSSGQSGYGYTF.

The chain couples TRBV20-1 to TRBJ2-1; 11 positions agree with TRBD2. Germline V gives CDR1 DFQATT, CDR2 SNEGSKA (reference sequence). The V and J ends lost 0 bases and 8 bases, in that order; junction bases with no gene match: 9. This CDR3 has 16 amino acids. The CDR3 bases are TGCAGTGCTAGAGATATAGCGGGAGGGGATTCAGATGAGCAGTTCTTC. This gives the protein CSARDIAGGDSDEQFF.

This clonotype was observed a handful of times. The genes are TRBV2 and TRBJ2-4; 9 bases agree with TRBD1. CDR3 length: 14 amino acids. The junction had 8 bases not matched to a gene; V was cut back by 6 bases and J by 8 bases. Germline loops: CDR1 SNHLY, CDR2 FYNNEI. The CDR3 region is CASSPGQGGHIQYF. The CDR3 DNA sequence: TGTGCCAGCAGCCCGGGACAGGGAGGACACATTCAGTACTTC.

This clonotype was counted at least ten times. The chain employs TRBV12-3 or TRBV12-4 and TRBJ1-5; a weak D match, TRBD1 (6 bases). The CDR3 consists of 15 residues. V was trimmed by 5 bases and J by 2 bases, leaving 13 bases between them. The CDR3 is CASSLRDTRNQPQHF. The CDR3 DNA follows: TGTGCCAGCAGTCTCCGGGACACCCGCAATCAGCCCCAGCATTTT.

This clonotype was seen a few times. V is TRBV29-1 and J is TRBJ1-2, with 10 bases lining up with TRBD1. The V segment lost 6 bases and the J segment 4 bases; nucleotides outside the gene matches: 5. The CDR3 sequence is 13 residues long. Looked up from germline, CDR1 is SQVTM and CDR2 is ANQGSEA. The CDR3 nucleotides are TGCAGCGTCGCCCGACAGGGGGCCTATGGCTACACCTTC. Translating it yields CSVARQGAYGYTF.

This clonotype has more than one count but fewer than ten. This chain joins TRBV6-1 and TRBJ2-7; D gene uncertain. The V end was cut by 4 bases, the J end by 0 bases, with 7 bases between. Germline CDR1 is MNHNS and CDR2 is SASEGT. The CDR3 contains 13 residues. CDR3 DNA: TGTGCCAGCAGTGTCCAGGTCTCCTACGAGCAGTACTTC. This gives the protein CASSVQVSYEQYF.

J is TRBJ1-1 and V is TRBV25-1; no clear D. V gave up 3 bases and J gave up 5 bases, with 13 bases separating them. Germline V gene lookup returns CDR1 MGHDK and CDR2 SYGVNS. This CDR3 region has 14 residues. This CDR3 is CASSEFFSRTEAFF. CDR3 in DNA: TGTGCCAGCAGTGAGTTTTTTAGCAGAACTGAAGCTTTCTTT.

The chain couples TRBV6-2 or TRBV6-3 to TRBJ1-1, with D perhaps TRBD1 (6 bases). With 6 bases removed from V and 1 base from J, the gap between germline ends came to 9 bases. The CDR3 is 13 amino acids. CDR1 is MNHEY and CDR2 is SVGEGT in the germline V gene. The CDR3 DNA is TGTGCCAGCAGAAAACAGGGGAACACTGAAGCTTTCTTT. This codes for CASRKQGNTEAFF.

This clonotype was observed at least ten times. The genes are TRBV6-2 or TRBV6-3 and TRBJ2-2; 8 bases line up with TRBD1. J was trimmed by 6 bases and V by 6 bases; bases with no gene match: 6. The length of the CDR3 is 14 residues. From germline, CDR1 is MNHEY and CDR2 SVGEGT. CDR3 nucleotides: TGTGCCAGCAGGGGGACAGGACCTCCCGGGGAGCTGTTTTTT. Its protein product is CASRGTGPPGELFF.

The chain recombines TRBV2 with TRBJ1-5; D remains unclear. CDR1 is SNHLY, CDR2 FYNNEI, per germline. Trimming took 7 bases from V and 8 from J, leaving 15 bases between them. The length of the CDR3 is 13 residues. This CDR3 reads CASNYEGMEPQHF. Written as DNA, the CDR3 is TGTGCCAGCAATTATGAAGGCATGGAGCCCCAGCATTTT. Together with reference TRBV2 and TRBJ1-5, the CDR3 gives the full variable domain: EPEVTQTPSHQVTQMGQEVILRCVPISNHLYFYWYRQILGQKVEFLVSFYNNEISEKSEIFDDQFSVERPDGSNFTLKIRSTKLEDSAMYFCASNYEGMEPQHFGDGTRLSIL.

This clonotype was counted ten times or more. This chain connects TRBV7-3 to TRBJ1-1, with unresolved D. This CDR3 is 14 amino acids long. Per germline, CDR1 SGHTA and CDR2 FQGTGA. V was shortened by 4 bases and J by 3 bases, with 12 bases between the two germline ends. The CDR3: CASSSAHPDTEAFF. The CDR3 nucleotides are TGTGCCAGCAGCTCCGCGCACCCGGACACTGAAGCTTTCTTT. Drawing the rest from reference TRBV7-3 and TRBJ1-1, the complete variable domain is GAGVSQTPSNKVTEKGKYVELRCDPISGHTALYWYRQSLGQGPEFLIYFQGTGAADDSGLPNDRFFAVRPEGSVSTLKIQRTERGDSAVYLCASSSAHPDTEAFFGQGTRLTVV.

This clonotype was detected a few times. This chain uses TRBV20-1 with TRBJ2-5; 10 positions agree with TRBD2. Germline V gives CDR1 DFQATT, CDR2 SNEGSKA (reference sequence). With 0 bases clipped from V and 7 bases from J, the junction kept 5 bases outside the gene matches. This CDR3 spans 14 amino acids. In DNA form, the CDR3 reads TGCAGTGCTAGAGAAGGAGCGGGAGGGAGGACCCAGTACTTC. Its translation is CSAREGAGGRTQYF.

The genes are TRBV29-1 and TRBJ2-5; D call uncertain. CDR1 and CDR2 (germline): SQVTM, ANQGSEA. V lost 4 bases, J lost 5 bases, and 17 bases lay in between. This CDR3 is built from 14 residues. The CDR3 DNA reads TGCAGCGTTGCCGAAGGGCCGTGGCTGGAGACCCAGTACTTC. It codes for CSVAEGPWLETQYF.

The gene calls are TRBV19 and TRBJ2-1, with 10 bases fitting TRBD1. The CDR3 has 15 residues. The germline V gene has CDR1 LNHDA and CDR2 SQIVND (reference sequence). Unmatched junction bases numbered 3, after V lost 6 bases and J lost 1 base. The CDR3 is CASRRDRGSYNEQFF. The CDR3 bases are TGTGCCAGTAGGCGGGACAGGGGATCCTACAATGAGCAGTTCTTC.

In this sample, this clonotype turned up many times. The chain couples TRBV12-3 or TRBV12-4 to TRBJ2-2; 7 bases line up with TRBD1. The CDR3 runs to 17 residues. V lost 3 bases to trimming and J lost 0 bases; unmatched junction nucleotides: 7. For the CDR3, the DNA is TGTGCCAGCAGTTTTTTTGAGGGGGCTTCGAACACCGGGGAGCTGTTTTTT. Amino acids: CASSFFEGASNTGELFF.

This clonotype was picked up many times. V is TRBV7-8 and J is TRBJ2-1, with D perhaps matching TRBD2 (6 bases). V was pared by 5 bases and J by 4 bases, with 6 bases between. CDR1 SGHVS and CDR2 FQNEAQ come from the germline V gene. CDR3 size: 12 residues. The CDR3, as DNA: TGTGCCAGCAGCCGGGGGTACAATGAGCAGTTCTTC. Translated, it gives CASSRGYNEQFF.

This clonotype has a handful of counts. The CDR3 sequence is CASSLGLAGIKETQYF. CDR3 nucleotide sequence: TGTGCCAGCAGCTTAGGACTAGCGGGGATCAAAGAGACCCAGTACTTC. This chain connects TRBV7-9 to TRBJ2-5; TRBD2 matches at 11 bases. Germline V gene data show CDR1 as SEHNR and CDR2 as FQNEAQ (reference sequence). The V gene end was trimmed by 1 base and the J gene end by 3 bases; junction bases not matched to a gene: 4. This CDR3 is 16 amino acids long.

V usage is TRBV7-2 and J usage is TRBJ2-7; D call uncertain. The germline V gene encodes CDR1 SGHTA and CDR2 FQGNSA. Trimming left V 3 bases short and J 3 bases short, with 15 bases between. The CDR3 is 15 amino acids. CDR3 protein: CASSFGRWLLYEQYF. CDR3 in DNA: TGTGCCAGCAGCTTTGGGCGATGGCTACTCTACGAGCAGTACTTC.

This clonotype was detected many times. The gene calls are TRBV7-6 and TRBJ2-3; 8 bases are shared with TRBD2. Germline CDR1 and CDR2: SGHVS and FNYEAQ. This CDR3 comprises 18 residues. J was trimmed by 3 bases and V by 5 bases; bases with no gene match: 16. This chain's CDR3 is CASSRLASSSGGTDTQYF. CDR3 DNA: TGTGCCAGCAGCCGCTTAGCCTCCTCAAGCGGGGGAACAGATACGCAGTATTTT.

This rearrangement joins TRBV18 to TRBJ1-2; TRBD1 might be the D (5 bases). The CDR3 spans 11 residues. The germline gives CDR1 KGHSH, CDR2 LQKENI. CDR3 sequence reads: CGTREGDGYTF. The CDR3 DNA follows: TGTGGCACCAGGGAAGGTGATGGCTACACCTTC.

There are many counts of this clonotype. The rearrangement uses TRBV27 and TRBJ2-7; D is unclear. The V gene's germline CDR1 is MNHEY and CDR2 SMNVEV (reference sequence). V was shortened by 2 bases and J by 5 bases, with 10 bases between the two germline ends. The length of the CDR3 is 13 residues. This CDR3 is CASSLAPRNEQYF. In nucleotides, the CDR3 is TGTGCCAGCAGTTTAGCCCCGAGGAACGAGCAGTACTTC.

The chain is built from TRBV2 and TRBJ1-2; D call uncertain. Germline V lookup: CDR1 SNHLY, CDR2 FYNNEI. The CDR3 contains 11 residues. The V end lost 9 bases, the J end lost 12 bases, and 17 bases lay between the germline ends. The chain's CDR3 is CARGPDRKHTF. Written as DNA, the CDR3 is TGTGCCAGAGGACCGGATCGGAAACACACCTTC.

This clonotype was recorded at least ten times. The chain carries TRBV29-1 and TRBJ1-4; weak D call: TRBD1 (6 bases). This CDR3 is 13 amino acids long. The germline V gene encodes CDR1 SQVTM and CDR2 ANQGSEA. V lost 6 bases, J lost 3 bases, and 11 bases lay in between. The CDR3 sequence is CSVGQNSNEKLFF. For the CDR3, the DNA is TGCAGCGTCGGACAGAATTCTAATGAAAAACTGTTTTTT.

Many counts were recorded for this clonotype. The gene calls are TRBV5-4 and TRBJ1-1; 7 bases fit TRBD1. This CDR3 comprises 14 residues. Germline lookup yields CDR1 SGHNT and CDR2 YYREEE (reference sequence). J gave up 0 bases and V 4 bases, and 3 bases lay outside the gene matches. The CDR3 DNA reads TGTGCCAGCAGCCCGGACAGGTTGAACACTGAAGCTTTCTTT. This sequence encodes CASSPDRLNTEAFF.